Listed here are 14 T cell receptor beta chains from one sample, sequenced in a study of patients and donors after allogeneic stem cell transplantation. One entry per CDR3 protein results from TCRdb running MiXCR on the RT-PCR reads. Of 900,000 to 1,000,000 distinct CDR3 sequences detected, roughly 18% appear once; the ten largest clones hold roughly 6.4%. The sample comprised blood, either unsorted or a sorted T cell fraction (not recorded which). The receptors stem from a human donor who was either an allogeneic HSCT recipient or a stem cell or donor lymphocyte infusion donor (not recorded which). It is not recorded whose cells these are; they may come from a transplant donor.

The chain uses TRBV20-1 and TRBJ1-1; D not resolved. From germline, CDR1 is DFQATT and CDR2 SNEGSKA (reference sequence). The CDR3 consists of 11 residues. Trimming left V 8 bases short and J 4 bases short, with 11 bases between. The CDR3 loop is CSLPGVTEAFF. The CDR3 nucleotides are TGCAGTTTGCCCGGGGTCACTGAAGCTTTCTTT.

V is TRBV20-1 and J is TRBJ1-4, with D uncertain. Deletions cut 5 bases from V and 5 bases from J, with 15 bases between. This CDR3 region has 14 residues. Germline loops: CDR1 DFQATT, CDR2 SNEGSKA (reference sequence). The CDR3 loop is CSAGNDIGNEKLFF. CDR3 sequence (DNA): TGCAGTGCTGGGAACGACATTGGGAATGAAAAACTGTTTTTT.

This clonotype has a handful of counts. The V and J genes are TRBV20-1 and TRBJ2-1; TRBD2 might be the D (6 bases). The V and J ends lost 0 bases and 5 bases respectively, with 11 bases between them. The CDR3 is 14 residues long. Germline CDR1 and CDR2: DFQATT and SNEGSKA (reference sequence). The CDR3: CSAREGTPNNEQFF. The CDR3 DNA is TGCAGTGCTAGAGAGGGGACTCCCAACAATGAGCAGTTCTTC.

The chain is built from TRBV20-1 and TRBJ2-7; the D gene is possibly TRBD2 (5 bases). Germline assignment: CDR1 DFQATT and CDR2 SNEGSKA (reference sequence). The V end lost 1 base, the J end lost 5 bases, and 15 bases lay between the germline ends. CDR3 length equals 14 residues. CDR3 bases: TGCAGTGCTAGAGTGAGCGGCAGGATCGACGAGCAGTACTTC. This gives the protein CSARVSGRIDEQYF.

The table lists this clonotype with a few counts. The chain employs TRBV6-2 or TRBV6-3 and TRBJ2-1; TRBD2 matches at 11 bases. Germline CDR1 reads MNHEY; CDR2 reads SVGEGT. Trimming at V came to 1 base and at J to 8 bases, leaving 7 bases not matched to a gene. This CDR3 region has 16 residues. CDR3 loop: CASSYFSGGAQYEQFF. In nucleotides, the CDR3 is TGTGCCAGCAGTTACTTTAGCGGGGGGGCCCAGTATGAGCAGTTCTTC.

The chain carries TRBV6-4 and TRBJ2-3; 8 nucleotides line up with TRBD2. The V segment lost 4 bases and the J segment 2 bases; nucleotides outside the gene matches: 5. CDR1 is MRHNA and CDR2 is SNTAGT in the germline V gene. The CDR3 has 15 residues. CDR3 coding DNA: TGTGCCAGCAGTGTGGTAGCGGGAATCACAGATACGCAGTATTTT. It translates to CASSVVAGITDTQYF.

This clonotype was found many times. This chain connects TRBV12-3 or TRBV12-4 to TRBJ2-2, with 7 bases aligning to TRBD1. The CDR3 runs 15 residues. V was clipped by 5 bases and J by 6 bases; unmatched bases: 9. CDR3 coding DNA: TGTGCCAGCAGTACGGACAGGCAGGGACCCGGGGAGCTGTTTTTT. Translated, it gives CASSTDRQGPGELFF.

The chain recombines TRBV24-1 with TRBJ1-1; weak D call: TRBD1 (6 bases). The V and J ends lost 4 bases and 8 bases respectively, with 13 bases between them. Germline V gene lookup returns CDR1 KGHDR and CDR2 SFDVKD. CDR3 size: 13 residues. The CDR3 here is CATSDPGQPEAFF. The CDR3 coding sequence is TGTGCCACCAGTGACCCAGGACAGCCCGAAGCTTTCTTT.

In DNA form, the CDR3 reads TGCAGTGCCCCAGCCAGCGCAACTAATGAAAAACTGTTTTTT. It is translated as CSAPASATNEKLFF. The gene calls are TRBV20-1 and TRBJ1-4, with D unclear. From germline, CDR1 is DFQATT and CDR2 SNEGSKA (reference sequence). Trimming took 6 bases from V and 0 from J, leaving 11 bases between them. This CDR3 comprises 14 residues.

The V and J genes are TRBV7-9 and TRBJ2-1, with D possibly matching TRBD2 (5 bases). Germline V gene data show CDR1 as SEHNR and CDR2 as FQNEAQ (reference sequence). The V end lost 3 bases, the J end lost 7 bases, and 19 bases lay between the germline ends. The length of the CDR3 is 16 residues. As DNA, the CDR3 is TGTGCCAGCAGCTTCGCCCGACGGGGATCAATAAATGAGCAGTTCTTC. It translates to CASSFARRGSINEQFF.

The chain carries TRBV24-1 and TRBJ2-1; 9 bases agree with TRBD1. Per the germline V gene, CDR1 is KGHDR and CDR2 is SFDVKD. Trimming removed 9 bases from V and 9 bases from J; junction bases left unmatched: 8. The CDR3 has 13 residues. The CDR3, as DNA: TGTGCCACCGCGGACAGGGGCATAAGTGAGCAGTTCTTC. Its protein is CATADRGISEQFF.

This clonotype was seen many times. This chain connects TRBV10-3 to TRBJ2-1; D unresolved. V was pared by 3 bases and J by 6 bases, with 3 bases between. Per germline, CDR1 ENHRY and CDR2 SYGVKD. The CDR3 is 11 amino acids. The CDR3 protein is CAISDGNEQFF. The DNA for the CDR3 is TGTGCCATCAGTGACGGCAATGAGCAGTTCTTC.

This clonotype showed up many times. The gene calls are TRBV11-2 and TRBJ2-2; D is unclear. The CDR3 totals 15 residues. Trimming pared 8 bases from V and 5 bases from J, leaving 18 bases between. Germline V gives CDR1 SGHAT, CDR2 FQNNGV. CDR3 sequence reads: CASCLRVLRTGELFF. CDR3 DNA sequence: TGTGCCAGCTGCCTCCGGGTGCTCCGGACCGGGGAGCTGTTTTTT.

This chain uses TRBV18 with TRBJ2-2; no clear D. The V gene lost 3 bases and the J gene lost 4 bases, with 15 bases spanning the gap. Per germline, CDR1 KGHSH and CDR2 LQKENI. The CDR3 totals 16 residues. CDR3 amino acids: CASSPVLPKGTGELFF. The CDR3 region has the DNA TGTGCCAGCTCACCTGTCCTTCCCAAGGGCACCGGGGAGCTGTTTTTT.